What follows are 25 T cell receptor beta chains derived from one specimen sequenced in a study of identical twins. TCRdb ran MiXCR on the 5' RACE reads and lists one entry per CDR3 protein. The table includes around 490,000 distinct CDR3 sequences, 13% to 15% detected once. These records were also assigned to another study, of yellow fever vaccine responses in identical twins.

The specimen was CD4+ T cells sorted from blood. The receptors were sampled from a woman younger than 35 in good health.

The rearrangement joins TRBV20-1 to TRBJ1-5; D not resolved. Germline V gene data show CDR1 as DFQATT and CDR2 as SNEGSKA (reference sequence). The CDR3 contains 15 residues. The CDR3 nucleotides are TGCAGCCTGGGCGGGGATTTTCTGGGCAATCAGCCCCAGCATTTT. It translates to CSLGGDFLGNQPQHF.

This clonotype was recorded a few times. The V call is TRBV7-9, the J call TRBJ1-5, with 9 bases matching TRBD1. V lost 3 bases, J lost 1 base, and 7 bases stayed unmatched. CDR1 and CDR2 from the germline V gene are SEHNR and FQNEAQ (reference sequence). The CDR3 has 17 residues. DNA for the CDR3: TGTGCCAGCAGCTTGGGTACAGGGGGCGTAAGCAATCAGCCCCAGCATTTT. It encodes CASSLGTGGVSNQPQHF.

This clonotype has just a few counts. The CDR3 sequence: CASSAGQGRMGQFF. The DNA for the CDR3 is TGTGCCAGCAGCGCGGGACAGGGTAGAATGGGGCAGTTCTTC. This chain uses TRBV3-1 with TRBJ2-1, with 9 bases aligning to TRBD1. From germline, CDR1 is LGHDT and CDR2 YNNKEL (reference sequence). Trimming removed 5 bases from V and 12 bases from J; junction bases left unmatched: 11. The CDR3 runs to 14 residues.

This clonotype was detected a few times. CDR3 residues: CATSKWEMDTQYF. The DNA of the CDR3 is TGTGCCACCAGTAAGTGGGAAATGGATACGCAGTATTTT. The chain employs TRBV24-1 and TRBJ2-3, with D hard to call. Germline lookup yields CDR1 KGHDR and CDR2 SFDVKD. The CDR3 is 13 amino acids. Trimming left V 6 bases short and J 6 bases short, with 12 bases between.

This clonotype was seen many times. V is TRBV4-1 and J is TRBJ1-4; D is undetermined. Germline CDR1 and CDR2: MGHRA and YSYEKL. The CDR3 covers 14 residues. With 1 base removed from V and 0 bases from J, the gap between germline ends came to 3 bases. The CDR3 here is CASSQGSTNEKLFF. The DNA of the CDR3 is TGCGCCAGCAGCCAAGGTTCAACTAATGAAAAACTGTTTTTT.

This clonotype was detected only a few times. V usage is TRBV3-1 and J usage is TRBJ1-1; D unclear. This CDR3 is built from 17 residues. With 0 bases removed from V and 4 bases from J, the gap between germline ends came to 18 bases. The germline V gene has CDR1 LGHDT and CDR2 YNNKEL (reference sequence). The CDR3 loop is CASSQDRGVGLLTEAFF. The DNA for the CDR3 is TGTGCCAGCAGCCAAGATCGAGGTGTTGGGCTGCTCACTGAAGCTTTCTTT.

This clonotype occurred a few times. This chain uses TRBV5-1 with TRBJ2-1, with 14 bases aligning to TRBD2. CDR1 SGHRS and CDR2 YFSETQ come from the germline V gene. The CDR3 loop spans 14 amino acids. Trimming at V came to 4 bases and at J to 15 bases, leaving 9 bases not matched to a gene. The CDR3 spells CASSQGLAGGLGFF. The CDR3 DNA sequence: TGCGCCAGCAGCCAAGGACTAGCGGGAGGCTTAGGGTTCTTC.

As to this clonotype: This may come from a read error, since a much larger clone is one base off. The rearrangement links TRBV12-3 or TRBV12-4 to TRBJ1-5; D remains unclear. CDR3 length: 15 residues. This chain's CDR3 is CVSSLKGISNQPQHF. CDR3 DNA sequence: TGTGTCAGCAGTTTAAAGGGTATCAGCAATCAGCCCCAGCATTTT.

This clonotype occurred a few times. This rearrangement joins TRBV2 to TRBJ2-1; possibly TRBD1 or TRBD2 for D (6 bases each). V lost 7 bases, J lost 8 bases, and 12 bases lay in between. Germline assignment: CDR1 SNHLY and CDR2 FYNNEI. This CDR3 region has 12 residues. The CDR3 is CASKTGADEQFF. The CDR3 DNA sequence: TGTGCCAGCAAAACGGGGGCGGATGAGCAGTTCTTC. The entire variable domain, with the rest obtained from reference TRBV2 and TRBJ2-1, is as follows: EPEVTQTPSHQVTQMGQEVILRCVPISNHLYFYWYRQILGQKVEFLVSFYNNEISEKSEIFDDQFSVERPDGSNFTLKIRSTKLEDSAMYFCASKTGADEQFFGPGTRLTVL.

The chain carries TRBV29-1 and TRBJ2-3; no reliable D call. The CDR3 has 10 residues. The germline CDR1 and CDR2 sequences are SQVTM and ANQGSEA. V lost 5 bases to trimming and J lost 4 bases, with 4 bases between them. For the CDR3, the DNA is TGCAGCGTTAACGCAGATACGCAGTATTTT. Amino acid sequence: CSVNADTQYF.

The chain joins TRBV18 to TRBJ1-6; 8 bases align to TRBD1. Germline V gene data show CDR1 as KGHSH and CDR2 as LQKENI. The length of the CDR3 is 15 residues. V lost 5 bases and J lost 7; bases outside the gene matches: 7. The CDR3 DNA reads as TGTGCCAGCTCAACCCGGGACAGGTCGAATTCACCCCTCCACTTT. It translates to CASSTRDRSNSPLHF.

This chain connects TRBV29-1 to TRBJ2-5, with TRBD2 matching 12 bases. The CDR3 is made up of 15 amino acids. Germline V lookup: CDR1 SQVTM, CDR2 ANQGSEA. After removal of 5 bases from V and 9 bases from J, the junction contained 13 bases not matched to a gene. The CDR3 nucleotides are TGCAGCGTTACGGAGCGGACTAGCGGGAAGGAGGCCCAGTACTTC. It is translated as CSVTERTSGKEAQYF.

This clonotype occurred a few times. The chain links TRBV12-3 or TRBV12-4 to TRBJ2-1; 9 bases map to TRBD2. The CDR3 runs 14 residues. J gave up 6 bases and V 4 bases, and 4 bases lay outside the gene matches. The CDR3 bases are TGTGCCAGCAGTTCCCTGACTAGCGGCAATGAGCAGTTCTTC. It codes for CASSSLTSGNEQFF.

This chain uses TRBV20-1 with TRBJ2-7, with 10 nucleotides matching TRBD2. The CDR3 totals 17 residues. Germline loops: CDR1 DFQATT, CDR2 SNEGSKA (reference sequence). V was clipped by 0 bases and J by 2 bases; unmatched bases: 10. The CDR3 reads CSARDALAGVRAYEQYF. Written as DNA, the CDR3 is TGCAGTGCTAGAGATGCGCTAGCGGGAGTGCGGGCCTACGAGCAGTACTTC.

This clonotype was observed a handful of times. This sequence joins TRBV24-1 and TRBJ2-7, with 7 bases lining up with TRBD1. Germline loops: CDR1 KGHDR, CDR2 SFDVKD. The ends lost 2 bases at V and 2 bases at J; junction bases unmatched: 5. The CDR3 has 15 amino acids. CDR3 in amino acids: CATSDSGQKAYEQYF. CDR3 in DNA: TGTGCCACCAGTGATTCGGGACAGAAAGCCTACGAGCAGTACTTC.

This clonotype was seen more than once but under ten times. The V call is TRBV6-1, the J call TRBJ2-2; perhaps TRBD1 as D (5 bases). Trimming took off 8 bases at V and 5 bases at J, with 15 bases between the two ends. The CDR3 extends over 14 amino acids. CDR1 and CDR2 from the germline V gene are MNHNS and SASEGT. CDR3 in amino acids: CASAGNIWTGELFF. The DNA of the CDR3 is TGTGCCAGCGCAGGGAACATCTGGACCGGGGAGCTGTTTTTT.

In this sample, this clonotype turned up a few times. The V call is TRBV4-2, the J call TRBJ2-7; 7 bases agree with TRBD1. After removal of 3 bases from V and 3 bases from J, the junction contained 8 bases not matched to a gene. This CDR3 contains 15 residues. Germline values: CDR1 LGHNA, CDR2 YNFKEQ. The CDR3 DNA is TGTGCCAGCAGCCAGATACAGGGGTCCCTCTACGAGCAGTACTTC. Its protein product is CASSQIQGSLYEQYF.

This clonotype was counted only a few times. V gene TRBV20-1 combines with J gene TRBJ2-1, with TRBD2 matching 8 bases. The germline gives CDR1 DFQATT, CDR2 SNEGSKA (reference sequence). V lost 1 base and J lost 4; bases outside the gene matches: 9. The CDR3 extends over 16 amino acids. The CDR3 loop reads CSARGLTSGVYNEQFF. CDR3 bases: TGCAGTGCTAGAGGCCTCACTAGCGGTGTATACAATGAGCAGTTCTTC.

V usage is TRBV12-3 or TRBV12-4 and J usage is TRBJ2-3; a weak D match, TRBD1 (6 bases). The CDR3 consists of 14 residues. Trimming took 8 bases from V and 1 from J, leaving 13 bases between them. DNA for the CDR3: TGTGCCAGCCGAAGGGGGAGCGGCACAGATACGCAGTATTTT. It specifies CASRRGSGTDTQYF.

Ten or more counts support this clonotype. The chain couples TRBV5-1 to TRBJ2-7, with 9 bases that match TRBD2. V lost 0 bases, J lost 3 bases, and 4 bases stayed unmatched. Germline V gene sequence: CDR1 SGHRS, CDR2 YFSETQ. This CDR3 region has 15 residues. CDR3 amino acids: CASSLVIAGDYEQYF. The CDR3 DNA reads TGCGCCAGCAGCTTGGTAATAGCGGGAGACTACGAGCAGTACTTC.

The V call is TRBV24-1, the J call TRBJ2-3, with a weak D call TRBD1 (7 bases). Trimming took off 3 bases at V and 5 bases at J, with 17 bases between the two ends. In germline, CDR1 is KGHDR, CDR2 SFDVKD. This CDR3 comprises 16 residues. The CDR3 here is CATSDRGTAKGDTQYF. CDR3 nucleotide sequence: TGTGCCACCAGTGATCGCGGGACAGCGAAGGGAGATACGCAGTATTTT.

This clonotype has a handful of counts. This chain connects TRBV7-9 to TRBJ2-4; 10 positions match TRBD1. Germline V CDR1 and CDR2: SEHNR, FQNEAQ (reference sequence). V gave up 5 bases and J gave up 14 bases; unmatched junction bases: 9. This CDR3 contains 13 residues. The CDR3 reads CASSPPGQGGKYF. The CDR3 DNA is TGTGCCAGCAGCCCCCCCGGACAGGGGGGAAAGTACTTC.

This clonotype was observed at least ten times. Written as DNA, the CDR3 is TGTGCCACCAGCACCAGGACCCTTGGCACAGATACGCAGTATTTT. As protein: CATSTRTLGTDTQYF. The chain couples TRBV15 to TRBJ2-3; D remains ambiguous. Trimming took off 4 bases at V and 1 base at J, with 12 bases between the two ends. The CDR3 length is 15 residues. CDR1 is LNHNV, CDR2 YYDKDF, per germline (reference sequence).

The sample holds a few counts of this clonotype. This chain uses TRBV7-8 with TRBJ2-7, with 9 bases lining up with TRBD1. This CDR3 is 15 amino acids long. Germline loops: CDR1 SGHVS, CDR2 FQNEAQ. V shed 5 bases, J shed 1 base, and the junction held 6 bases outside the gene matches. The CDR3 sequence is CASSASGTGSYEQYV. The CDR3 DNA reads TGTGCCAGCAGCGCCTCCGGGACAGGGTCCTACGAGCAGTACGTC.

This clonotype was observed a handful of times. The chain is built from TRBV7-2 and TRBJ2-1; no clear D gene. Germline values: CDR1 SGHTA, CDR2 FQGNSA. Deletions cut 1 base from V and 3 bases from J, with 10 bases between. The CDR3 has 15 residues. The CDR3 DNA sequence: TGTGCCAGCAGCTTAGGTTGGAACTACTACAATGAGCAGTTCTTC. This translates into CASSLGWNYYNEQFF.